One sample yielded the 2 T cell receptor beta chains listed below, sequenced in a study of OX40 agonist ivuxolimab in advanced cancers. Measured with immunoSEQ multiplex PCR; TCRdb has only the in-frame clones, and not every one. Here the sample spans fewer than 65,000 clones, around 89% being singletons. Sequenced material: CD4+ or CD8+ T cells sorted from blood, taken in a trial of the OX40 agonist ivuxolimab. The source of these receptors is an adult with an advanced solid tumor such as melanoma, head and neck, liver or kidney cancer.

The V call is TRBV11-2, the J call TRBJ2-2; D may be TRBD2 (6 bases). Germline values: CDR1 SGHAT, CDR2 FQNNGV. The CDR3 totals 15 residues. V was shortened by 1 base and J by 1 base, with 7 bases between the two germline ends. CDR3 nucleotides: TGTGCCAGCAGCTTAGTTAGCGGGAACACCGGGGAGCTGTTTTTT. It translates to CASSLVSGNTGELFF.

The rearrangement uses TRBV7-9 and TRBJ2-3, with D perhaps TRBD2 (7 bases). Germline CDR1 and CDR2: SEHNR and FQNEAQ (reference sequence). There are 14 residues in the CDR3. Trimming stripped 6 bases from V and 0 bases from J, with 10 bases between. Here the CDR3 DNA reads TGTGCCAGCAGAGGGGGGGCCAGCACAGATACGCAGTATTTT. Its translation is CASRGGASTDTQYF.